The clone carrying this T cell receptor beta chain appeared many times. The sample is drawn from a study of regulatory T cells in long-lasting Graves disease. For TCR beta, libraries came from iRepertoire HTBI primers and Arm-PCR of CDR3 regions. TCRdb fed the multiplex PCR reads into MiXCR, producing one record per CDR3 protein. The sample yields 350,000 to 400,000 distinct CDR3 sequences, under 20% seen once. CDR3 length: 15 residues. Germline V gene data show CDR1 as SGHRS and CDR2 as YFSETQ. V dropped 0 bases and J dropped 0 bases, with 8 bases sitting between them. Time point indicated: newly diagnosed GD, antithyroid drugs for less than 3 months. Scientists built the TCR library using RNA that was extracted from PBMCs. These data also formed part of another study, on T cells in Graves' hyperthyroidism and ophthalmopathy.

Sequenced here: peripheral blood mononuclear cells (PBMCs), sampled at new diagnosis, from a patient treated with antithyroid drugs. The TCR comes from a woman under 30 with Graves disease. The V and J genes are TRBV5-1 and TRBJ2-3, with D hard to call. The CDR3 region is CASSLEGFSTDTQYF. The CDR3 DNA follows: TGCGCCAGCAGCTTGGAAGGGTTCAGCACAGATACGCAGTATTTT.